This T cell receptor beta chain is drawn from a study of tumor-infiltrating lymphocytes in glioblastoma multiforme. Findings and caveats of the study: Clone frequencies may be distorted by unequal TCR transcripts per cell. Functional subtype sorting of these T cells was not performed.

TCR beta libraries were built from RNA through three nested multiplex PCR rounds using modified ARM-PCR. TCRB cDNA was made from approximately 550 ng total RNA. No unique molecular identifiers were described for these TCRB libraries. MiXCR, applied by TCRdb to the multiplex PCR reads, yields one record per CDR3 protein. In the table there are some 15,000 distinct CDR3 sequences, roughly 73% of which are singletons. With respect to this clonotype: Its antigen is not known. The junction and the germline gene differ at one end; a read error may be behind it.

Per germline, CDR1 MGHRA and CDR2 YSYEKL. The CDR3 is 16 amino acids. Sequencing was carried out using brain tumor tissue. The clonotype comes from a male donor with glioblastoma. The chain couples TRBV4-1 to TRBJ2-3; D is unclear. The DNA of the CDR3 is TGCGCCAGCAGTCAGGATACTCAAGACTTCACAGATACGCATTATTTT. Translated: CASSQDTQDFTDTHYF.